This T cell receptor beta chain was sequenced in a study of blood T cell repertoires in COVID-19. Study context: Specimens from acute and convalescent COVID-19 originated in the United States, Italy and Spain.

In the original workflow: Researchers report that nucleated cell counts were estimated from reference gene primer amplification. Assay used: immunoSEQ multiplex PCR; TCRdb lists only in-frame clones, some missing. The V and J calls and clone size are taken from that table; D and trimming were inferred from the DNA. Of some 100,000 clones detected, roughly 79% appear once; the ten largest clones hold 15% to 20%. The germline CDR1 and CDR2 sequences are LGHDT and YNNKEL (reference sequence). There are 15 residues in the CDR3. The gene calls are TRBV3-1 (or the pseudogene TRBV3-2) and TRBJ2-5, with 15 bases lining up with TRBD2. The end of the DNA is better explained by TRBJ2-7, so the J call may be wrong. The origin of this receptor is a human donor in a cohort sampled during active COVID-19. Sequencing was carried out using peripheral blood. The DNA for the CDR3 is TGTGCCAGCAGGGGACTAGCGGGGGGAAAATACGAGCAGTACTTC. Translated, it gives CASRGLAGGKYEQYF.